This T cell receptor (beta chain) is drawn from a study of Graves' ophthalmopathy and Graves' hyperthyroidism (dated by TCRdb to 2017 to 2018). General notes on the study: Peripheral blood was collected at initial diagnosis, prior to any treatment. To explore V-J signatures distinguishing ophthalmopathy from hyperthyroidism, a discovery set of around 97 patients (roughly 45 ophthalmopathy, 55 to 60 stable hyperthyroidism) was enrolled. In more than five hyperthyroidism patients, T-cell repertoires of thyroid tissue and blood were compared. Following sampling, methimazole starting at 30 mg daily was administered to hyperthyroidism patients, and high-dose intravenous methylprednisolone was administered to ophthalmopathy patients. In total, 120 to 150 blood samples were TCR-sequenced: some 43 ophthalmopathy, some 75 hyperthyroidism and some 17 hyperthyroidism-to-ophthalmopathy patients. For training and testing, the 100 or so patients in the discovery cohort were randomly divided in a 7:3 ratio. TCR beta repertoire signatures were used to distinguish Graves' ophthalmopathy from Graves' hyperthyroidism and to predict progression to ophthalmopathy. An independent validation cohort was composed of some 19 hyperthyroidism patients and 15 to 17 patients who later progressed from hyperthyroidism to ophthalmopathy.

TCR beta CDR3 regions were amplified from RNA transcripts for repertoire sequencing. The first round of RT-PCR was done with HTBI primers and the Qiagen OneStep RT-PCR kit, and was followed by a second round of multiplex PCR, then size selection and purification. Sequencing of the libraries was carried out on an Illumina HiSeq2000 in paired-end mode with 100 bp reads. Turning to the authors' computational methods: Reads were processed with SOAPnuke, discarding reads with adapters, uncalled bases, mean Phred below 15, or no exact constant-primer or identifier match. COPE v1.2.5 was used to merge high-quality paired reads. Each unique nucleotide sequence was defined as a clonotype, and clonotypes were aligned to IMGT TRB V, D and J references with MiTCR v1.1. The analysis was limited to V-J combinations with a frequency above 0.0001, which together covered 99% to 99.2% of the repertoires. For each V-J combination, a TCR clonal expansion and chaos score was defined as F50 clonal expansion divided by the chaos observed in the TCRdist matrix. Welch's t-statistics and random forest were used to narrow the features down to more than 10 V-J combinations, which were then fed into a naive Bayes classifier. Thyroid-blood repertoire similarity was quantified with the Morisita-Horn index. The public sequencing data were trimmed at Q25 with fastp and processed into clonotypes with MiXCR by TCRdb, which kept only in-frame beta chains. When rows share a CDR3 protein, they turn into one entry using the most common DNA and genes. TCRdb, not the authors, supplied the V and J calls. This sample gives some 170,000 distinct CDR3 sequences in total; around 39% of them show up just once. Of the sample, approximately 9% falls within the top ten clones.

This clonotype was observed at least ten times. Its antigen is still unknown. The input lacks base qualities; no much larger clone sits a single base away. Points the paper makes about the study in general: No statistical method was used to predetermine the sample size, and group allocation was not hidden from the investigators. In validation, the model predicted ophthalmopathy progression with about 71% sensitivity and less than 80% specificity; more than ten predicted patients were CT-confirmed with GO in a median of approximately 6.5 months. Among expanded thyroid clonotypes with frequency above 0.001, most also showed up in blood, which suggests that blood repertoires may reflect the thyroid immune response. Ophthalmopathy was separated from stable hyperthyroidism by the 13-signature model with about 88% sensitivity and about 81% specificity in cross-validation and with 80%/75% in the test set.

Between the V and J ends, shortened by 3 bases and 3 bases respectively, the junction contains 7 bases. Reading from cysteine to phenylalanine, the CDR3 counts 13 amino acids. The only DNA kept is the CDR3, 39 bases in frame from the first base. Ophthalmopathy patients had moderately to severely active disease, Clinical Activity Score of at least 3, NOSPECS grade of at least 4, and disease duration under 3 months. Patients with other autoimmune diseases, uncontrolled infections, pregnancy or lactation were excluded from the study. Diagnosis relied on clinical symptoms, serum thyroxine, TRAb, thyroid ultrasound and orbital computed tomography. Ficoll-Paque density gradient centrifugation was used to isolate PBMCs from about 10 ml of fresh peripheral blood. Total RNA was extracted using Trizol reagent, and RNA quality was checked on an Agilent 2100 Bioanalyzer.

This clonotype was obtained from a young man with Graves' ophthalmopathy. Donor details come from another sample of the same person, matched by shared clones. The specimen sequenced was peripheral blood. The V and J genes are TRBV12-3 or TRBV12-4 and TRBJ2-3; 6 matching bases give a weak D call of TRBD1. The DNA is TGTGCCAGCAGTTTGGGACATACAGATACGCAGTATTTT. This is translated as CASSLGHTDTQYF.